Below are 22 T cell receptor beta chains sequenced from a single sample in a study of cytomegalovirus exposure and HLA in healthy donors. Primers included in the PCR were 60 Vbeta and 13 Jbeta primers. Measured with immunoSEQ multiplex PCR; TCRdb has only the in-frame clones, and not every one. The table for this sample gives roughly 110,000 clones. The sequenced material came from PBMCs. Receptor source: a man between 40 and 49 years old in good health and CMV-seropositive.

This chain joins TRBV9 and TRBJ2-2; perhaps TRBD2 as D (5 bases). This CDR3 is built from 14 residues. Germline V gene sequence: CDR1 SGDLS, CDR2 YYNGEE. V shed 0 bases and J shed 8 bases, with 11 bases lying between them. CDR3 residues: CASSVVGSRGELFF. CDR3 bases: TGTGCCAGCAGCGTAGTAGGGAGTAGGGGGGAGCTGTTTTTT.

CDR3 sequence (DNA): TGTGCCAGCAGTGTCCGACAGGGCGAGGTCTATGGCTACACCTTC. Encoded protein: CASSVRQGEVYGYTF. This chain connects TRBV28 to TRBJ1-2, with TRBD1 matching 7 bases. CDR3 length: 15 residues. V lost 5 bases, J lost 4 bases, and 10 bases stayed unmatched. The germline gives CDR1 MDHEN, CDR2 SYDVKM.

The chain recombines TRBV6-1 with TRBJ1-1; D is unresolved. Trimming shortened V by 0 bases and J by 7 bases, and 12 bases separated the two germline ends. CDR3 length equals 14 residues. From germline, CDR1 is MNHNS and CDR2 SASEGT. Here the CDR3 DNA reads TGTGCCAGCAGTGAAGCGCGTCCCCTTTATGAAGCTTTCTTT. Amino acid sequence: CASSEARPLYEAFF.

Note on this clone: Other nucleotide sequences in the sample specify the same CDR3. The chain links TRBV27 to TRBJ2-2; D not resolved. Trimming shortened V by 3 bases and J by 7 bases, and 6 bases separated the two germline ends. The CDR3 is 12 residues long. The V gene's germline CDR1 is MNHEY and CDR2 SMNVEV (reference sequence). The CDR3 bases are TGTGCCAGCAGTTTCAGAGGCGGGGAGCTGTTTTTT. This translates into CASSFRGGELFF.

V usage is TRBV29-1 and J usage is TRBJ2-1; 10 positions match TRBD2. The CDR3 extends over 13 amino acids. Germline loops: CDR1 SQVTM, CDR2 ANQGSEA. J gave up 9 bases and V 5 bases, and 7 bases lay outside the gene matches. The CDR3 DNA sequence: TGCAGCGTTAGCGGGAGGGTGCGGGCTGAGCAGTTCTTC. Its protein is CSVSGRVRAEQFF.

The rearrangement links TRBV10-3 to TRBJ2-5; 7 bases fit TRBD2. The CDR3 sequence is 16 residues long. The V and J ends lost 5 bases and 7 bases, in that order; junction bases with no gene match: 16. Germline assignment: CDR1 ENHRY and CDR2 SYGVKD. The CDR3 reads CAISTRGDPGGGTQYF. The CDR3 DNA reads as TGTGCCATCAGTACTCGGGGGGACCCAGGTGGGGGGACCCAGTACTTC.

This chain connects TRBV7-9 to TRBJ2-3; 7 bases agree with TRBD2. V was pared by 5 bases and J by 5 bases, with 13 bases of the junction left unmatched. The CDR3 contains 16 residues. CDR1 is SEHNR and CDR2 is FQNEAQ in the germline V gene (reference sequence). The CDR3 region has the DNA TGTGCCAGCAGCCCGCCGGGGGGTAGGGACCTAGATACGCAGTATTTT. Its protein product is CASSPPGGRDLDTQYF.

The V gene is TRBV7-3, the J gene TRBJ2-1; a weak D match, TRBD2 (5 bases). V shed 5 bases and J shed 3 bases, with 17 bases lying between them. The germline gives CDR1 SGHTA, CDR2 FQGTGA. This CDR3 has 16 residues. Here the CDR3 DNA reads TGTGCCAGCAGCCCGAGGACTGGATCCTTCTACAATGAGCAGTTCTTC. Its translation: CASSPRTGSFYNEQFF.

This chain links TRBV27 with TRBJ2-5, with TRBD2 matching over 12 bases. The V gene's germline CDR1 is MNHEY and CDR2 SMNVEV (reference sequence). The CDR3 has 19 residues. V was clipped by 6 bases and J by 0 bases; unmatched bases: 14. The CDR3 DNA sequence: TGTGCCAGCAGGACTACCAGACTAGCGGGAGACCCGTACCAAGAGACCCAGTACTTC. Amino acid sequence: CASRTTRLAGDPYQETQYF.

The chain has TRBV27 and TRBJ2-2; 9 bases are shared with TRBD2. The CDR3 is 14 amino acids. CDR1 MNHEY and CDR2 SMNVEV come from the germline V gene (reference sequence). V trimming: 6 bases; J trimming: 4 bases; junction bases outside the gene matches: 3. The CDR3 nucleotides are TGTGCCAGCAGGCGGGAGGGTGGCACCGGGGAGCTGTTTTTT. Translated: CASRREGGTGELFF.

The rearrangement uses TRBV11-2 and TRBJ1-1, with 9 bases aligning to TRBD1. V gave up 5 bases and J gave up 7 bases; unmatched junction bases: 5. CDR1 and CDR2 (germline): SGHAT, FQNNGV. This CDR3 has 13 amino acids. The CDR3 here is CASSGDRVGEAFF. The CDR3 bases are TGTGCCAGCAGCGGGGACAGGGTTGGTGAAGCTTTCTTT.

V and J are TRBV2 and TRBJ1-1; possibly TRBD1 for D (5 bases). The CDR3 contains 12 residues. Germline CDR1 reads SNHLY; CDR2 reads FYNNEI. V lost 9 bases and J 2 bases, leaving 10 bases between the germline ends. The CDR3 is CASLQENTEAFF. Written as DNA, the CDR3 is TGTGCCAGTTTACAGGAAAACACTGAAGCTTTCTTT. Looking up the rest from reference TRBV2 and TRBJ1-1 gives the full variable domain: EPEVTQTPSHQVTQMGQEVILRCVPISNHLYFYWYRQILGQKVEFLVSFYNNEISEKSEIFDDQFSVERPDGSNFTLKIRSTKLEDSAMYFCASLQENTEAFFGQGTRLTVV.

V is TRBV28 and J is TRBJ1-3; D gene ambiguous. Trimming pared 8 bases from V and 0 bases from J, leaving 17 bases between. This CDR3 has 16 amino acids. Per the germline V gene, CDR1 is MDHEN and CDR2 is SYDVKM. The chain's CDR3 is CASLHHRGPSGNTIYF. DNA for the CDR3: TGTGCCAGCTTACACCACCGGGGTCCCTCTGGAAACACCATATATTTT.

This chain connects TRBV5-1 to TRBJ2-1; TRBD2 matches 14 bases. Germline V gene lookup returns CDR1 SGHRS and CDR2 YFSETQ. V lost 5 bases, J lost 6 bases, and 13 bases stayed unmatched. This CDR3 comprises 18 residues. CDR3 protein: CASRLTSGRAKWGNEQFF. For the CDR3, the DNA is TGCGCCAGCAGGCTGACTAGCGGGAGGGCAAAGTGGGGCAATGAGCAGTTCTTC.

This CDR3 reads CASRGAYNEQFF. The CDR3 bases are TGTGCCAGCCGGGGGGCCTACAATGAGCAGTTCTTC. The V and J genes are TRBV6-5 and TRBJ2-1; 7 positions agree with TRBD2. J gave up 2 bases and V 8 bases, and 0 bases lay outside the gene matches. The CDR3 covers 12 residues. CDR1 and CDR2 from the germline V gene are MNHEY and SVGAGI.

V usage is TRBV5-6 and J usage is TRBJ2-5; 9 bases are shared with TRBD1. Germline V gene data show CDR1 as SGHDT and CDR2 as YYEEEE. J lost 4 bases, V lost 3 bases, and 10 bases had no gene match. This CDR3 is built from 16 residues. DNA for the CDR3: TGTGCCAGCAGCTCCACAGGGGGCCTTCGAGGAGAGACCCAGTACTTC. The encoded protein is CASSSTGGLRGETQYF. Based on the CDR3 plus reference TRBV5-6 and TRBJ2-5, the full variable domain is DAGVTQSPTHLIKTRGQQVTLRCSPKSGHDTVSWYQQALGQGPQFIFQYYEEEERQRGNFPDRFSGHQFPNYSSELNVNALLLGDSALYLCASSSTGGLRGETQYFGPGTRLLVL.

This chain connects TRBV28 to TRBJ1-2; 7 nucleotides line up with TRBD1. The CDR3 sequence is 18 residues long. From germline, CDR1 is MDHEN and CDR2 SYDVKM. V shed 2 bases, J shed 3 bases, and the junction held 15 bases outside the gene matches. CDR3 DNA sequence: TGTGCCAGCAGTTTAGGGGGCCAAGGGGGCCCAAAGGACTATGGCTACACCTTC. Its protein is CASSLGGQGGPKDYGYTF.

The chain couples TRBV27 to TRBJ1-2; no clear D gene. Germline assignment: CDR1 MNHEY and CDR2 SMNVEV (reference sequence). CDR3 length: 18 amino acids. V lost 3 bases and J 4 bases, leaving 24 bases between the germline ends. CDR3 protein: CASSLKHFNSPFGYGYTF. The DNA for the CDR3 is TGTGCCAGCAGTTTGAAGCACTTTAACAGCCCCTTTGGCTATGGCTACACCTTC.

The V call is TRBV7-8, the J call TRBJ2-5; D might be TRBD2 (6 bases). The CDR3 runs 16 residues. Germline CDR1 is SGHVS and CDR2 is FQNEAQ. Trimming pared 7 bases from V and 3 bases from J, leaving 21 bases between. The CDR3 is CASIIKAGRGEETQYF. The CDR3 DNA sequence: TGTGCCAGCATCATTAAGGCGGGACGGGGTGAAGAGACCCAGTACTTC. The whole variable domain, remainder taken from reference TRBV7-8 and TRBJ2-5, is GAGVSQSPRYKVAKRGQDVALRCDPISGHVSLFWYQQALGQGPEFLTYFQNEAQLDKSGLPSDRFFAERPEGSVSTLKIQRTQQEDSAVYLCASIIKAGRGEETQYFGPGTRLLVL.

CDR3 sequence (DNA): TGCAGCGTTGAGGAACTAACTAGCACAGATACGCAGTATTTT. Translated: CSVEELTSTDTQYF. This chain links TRBV29-1 with TRBJ2-3; D is ambiguous. The V end lost 3 bases, the J end lost 0 bases, and 10 bases lay between the germline ends. CDR1 and CDR2 (germline): SQVTM, ANQGSEA. CDR3 size: 14 residues.

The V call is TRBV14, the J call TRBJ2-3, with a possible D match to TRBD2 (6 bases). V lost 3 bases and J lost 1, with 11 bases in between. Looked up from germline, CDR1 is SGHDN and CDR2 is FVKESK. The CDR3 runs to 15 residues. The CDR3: CASSQRGRRTDTQYF. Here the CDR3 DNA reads TGTGCCAGCAGCCAGCGGGGCAGACGCACAGATACGCAGTATTTT.

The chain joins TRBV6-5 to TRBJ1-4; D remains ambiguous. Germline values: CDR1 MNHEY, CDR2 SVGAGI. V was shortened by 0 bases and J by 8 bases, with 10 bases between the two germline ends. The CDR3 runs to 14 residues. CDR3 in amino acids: CASSYSWSGEKLFF. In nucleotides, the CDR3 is TGTGCCAGCAGTTACTCTTGGAGTGGCGAAAAACTGTTTTTT.